The present entry profiles one T cell receptor beta chain with its context. The entry originates in a study of technical replicates of blood from a handful of donors. Repertoires were generated with immunoSEQ multiplex PCR, while TCRdb's copy carries only in-frame clones and drops some. The sample records fewer than 90,000 clones, 93% being singletons. Germline CDR1 is SGHNT and CDR2 is YENEEA. This CDR3 has 13 amino acids. V lost 1 base, J lost 13 bases, and 7 bases stayed unmatched. The receptor's source is a human donor in good health. Sequenced material: T cells isolated from PBMCs. The gene calls are TRBV11-3 and TRBJ2-1, with 7 bases lining up with TRBD1. CDR3 protein: CASSLGGDRAQFF. The CDR3 DNA reads as TGTGCCAGCAGCTTAGGGGGAGACAGGGCACAGTTCTTC.